This TCR beta chain was sequenced during a study of low-dose radiotherapy and immunotherapy resistance in tumors (dated by TCRdb to between 2021 and 2023). A note on the overall study: In Cohort 1, 0.5 Gy per fraction was delivered every 2 weeks, and a total PTV dose of 6.5 Gy was prescribed. Cohort 2 received 1 Gy per fraction every two weeks, with a total of 13 Gy over 26 weeks. Nivolumab was administered intravenously as a 240 mg flat dose every two weeks, and ipilimumab was administered intravenously at 1 mg/kg every six weeks. Every two weeks, patients got intravenous cyclophosphamide at 200 mg/m2, given one day ahead of each radiation and immunotherapy administration. Aspirin 300 mg was taken orally once daily by patients for four cycles, starting on cycle 1 day 1. No randomization into treatment groups was done for the people taking part in the trial. The translational analysis covered eight patients: three from the first dose cohort and the first five from the second dose cohort.

This clonotype was found many times. The target of this receptor is not known. It has no much larger one-base neighbor in the sample; base qualities were not kept. Sequencing used an Illumina HiSeq 2500. Superscript III and a set of TRAV- and TRBV-specific primers were used to synthesize first-strand cDNA, so that both TCRalpha and TCRbeta chains were covered. TCRs were amplified with Phusion for roughly 20 PCR cycles, with a constant-region primer paired with the adapter attached to the V primers. The isolated mRNA was amplified using the MessageAmp II aRNA Amplification Kit, with in vitro transcription performed for approximately 15 hours at 37 degrees C. mRNA for TCR sequencing was isolated with the Dynabeads mRNA DIRECT Purification Kit. A second approximately 23-cycle Phusion PCR added indexed Illumina adapters, and products were purified with AMPure XP beads. Per the source publication's procedure: Custom Perl scripts were used to pool TCR sequences that encoded the same protein, to remove out-of-frame sequences, and to calculate the abundance of each clonotype. Any TCR sequence supported by only a single read was excluded from analysis. Repertoire metrics included Shannon entropy, Gini index, clonality, richness, and frequency of TCRs shared between repertoires. TCRdb reprocessed the public reads (quality trimming at Q25 with fastp, clone calling with MiXCR) and kept in-frame beta chains. CDR3 protein sequences are deduplicated, and each keeps its most common genes and DNA. TCRdb's processing, not the authors', yielded these V and J calls. Here the sample has 50,000 or so distinct CDR3 sequences; approximately 22% occur a single time. The ten largest clones represent 6.7% of the sample.

What this sample's time point label stands for: after trial treatment. The treatment or condition tag for this specimen amounts to: LDRT plus nivolumab, ipilimumab, low-dose cyclophosphamide and aspirin (RACIN trial). The donors took part in RACIN, a single-arm, phase I, dose-escalation trial that combined nivolumab, ipilimumab, aspirin, low-dose cyclophosphamide and low-dose radiotherapy. Eligible patients had advanced, TIL-negative solid tumors. The origin of this receptor is a male donor with prostate cancer. This sample comprised PBMCs, obtained after low-dose radiotherapy plus immunotherapy.

DNA sequence: TGCAGTGCTACCCTTACAGCTCGGACAGATACGCAGTATTTT. This sequence encodes CSATLTARTDTQYF. The rearrangement combines TRBV20-1 with TRBJ2-3, with the D gene not confidently named. CDR1 and CDR2 are drawn from the germline V gene (reference sequence): DFQATT, SNEGSKA. V and J lose 4 bases and 3 bases, and a span of 14 bases separates them. The CDR3 goes from the cysteine to the phenylalanine over 14 residues. Only the CDR3 DNA stays, 42 bases, in frame from base 1.